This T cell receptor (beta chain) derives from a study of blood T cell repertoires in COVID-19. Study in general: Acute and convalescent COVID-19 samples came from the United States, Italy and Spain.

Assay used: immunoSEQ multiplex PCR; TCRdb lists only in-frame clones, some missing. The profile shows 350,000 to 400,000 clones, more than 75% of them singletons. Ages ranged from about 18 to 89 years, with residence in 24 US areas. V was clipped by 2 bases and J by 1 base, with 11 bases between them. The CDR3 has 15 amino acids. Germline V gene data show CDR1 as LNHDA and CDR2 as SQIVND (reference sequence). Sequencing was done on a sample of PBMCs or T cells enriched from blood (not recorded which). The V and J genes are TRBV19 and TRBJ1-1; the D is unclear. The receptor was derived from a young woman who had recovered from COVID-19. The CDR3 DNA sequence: TGTGCCAGTAGTATATATGGGCCATCGAACACTGAAGCTTTCTTT. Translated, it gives CASSIYGPSNTEAFF. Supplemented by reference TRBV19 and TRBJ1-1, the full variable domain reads DGGITQSPKYLFRKEGQNVTLSCEQNLNHDAMYWYRQDPGQGLRLIYYSQIVNDFQKGDIAEGYSVSREKKESFPLTVTSAQKNPTAFYLCASSIYGPSNTEAFFGQGTRLTVV.